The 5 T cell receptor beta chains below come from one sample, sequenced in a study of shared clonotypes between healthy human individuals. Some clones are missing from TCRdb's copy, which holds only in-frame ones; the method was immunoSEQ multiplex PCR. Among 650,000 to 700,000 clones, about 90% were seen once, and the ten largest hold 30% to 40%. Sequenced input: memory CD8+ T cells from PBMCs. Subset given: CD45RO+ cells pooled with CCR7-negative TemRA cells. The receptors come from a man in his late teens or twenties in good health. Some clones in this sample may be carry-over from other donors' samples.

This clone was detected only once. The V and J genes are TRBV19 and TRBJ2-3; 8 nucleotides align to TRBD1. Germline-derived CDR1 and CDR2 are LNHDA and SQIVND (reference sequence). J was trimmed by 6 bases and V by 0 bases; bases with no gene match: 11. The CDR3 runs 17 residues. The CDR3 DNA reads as TGTGCCAGTAGTATAGATAGGACAGGGTCGGAGGGGGATACGCAGTATTTT. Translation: CASSIDRTGSEGDTQYF.

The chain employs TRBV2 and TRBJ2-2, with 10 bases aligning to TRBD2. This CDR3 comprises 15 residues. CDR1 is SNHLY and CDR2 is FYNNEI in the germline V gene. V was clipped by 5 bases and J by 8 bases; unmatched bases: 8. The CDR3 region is CASSPSGSARGELFF. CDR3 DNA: TGTGCCAGCAGTCCTAGCGGGAGCGCAAGAGGGGAGCTGTTTTTT.

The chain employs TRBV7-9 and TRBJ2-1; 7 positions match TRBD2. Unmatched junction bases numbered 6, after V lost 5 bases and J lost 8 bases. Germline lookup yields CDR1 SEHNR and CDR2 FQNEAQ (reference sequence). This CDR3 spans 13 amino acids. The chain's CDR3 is CASSTGLQDEQFF. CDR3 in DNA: TGTGCCAGCAGCACGGGACTACAGGATGAGCAGTTCTTC.

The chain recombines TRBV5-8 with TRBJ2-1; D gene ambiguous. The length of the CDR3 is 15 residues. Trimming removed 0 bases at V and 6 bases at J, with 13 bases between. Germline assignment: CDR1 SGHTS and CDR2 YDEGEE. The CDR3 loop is CASSLAMQLGNEQFF. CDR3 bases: TGTGCCAGCAGCTTGGCCATGCAATTGGGCAATGAGCAGTTCTTC.

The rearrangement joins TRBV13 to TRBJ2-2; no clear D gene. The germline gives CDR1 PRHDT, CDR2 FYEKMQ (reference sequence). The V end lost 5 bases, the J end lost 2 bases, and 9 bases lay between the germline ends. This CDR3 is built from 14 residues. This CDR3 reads CASSPRLNTGELFF. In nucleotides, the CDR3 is TGTGCCAGCAGCCCCCGCCTTAACACCGGGGAGCTGTTTTTT.